These 25 T cell receptor beta chains were sequenced from one sample in a study of blood T cell repertoires in COVID-19. This table comes from immunoSEQ multiplex PCR, and its TCRdb copy is limited to in-frame clones, with some not included. Seen here are 210,000 or so clones, almost 85% observed once, and the top ten hold 4.5% to 6%. Input material: peripheral blood. Every receptor here comes from a man aged 50 or older with COVID-19, enrolled during active disease.

V usage is TRBV7-8 and J usage is TRBJ2-1; TRBD2 matches at 9 bases. The V and J ends lost 0 bases and 7 bases, in that order; junction bases with no gene match: 10. CDR3 size: 17 residues. Germline V gives CDR1 SGHVS, CDR2 FQNEAQ. This CDR3 reads CASSLASGGGAWNEQFF. Here the CDR3 DNA reads TGTGCCAGCAGCTTAGCTTCGGGCGGGGGGGCCTGGAATGAGCAGTTCTTC.

The chain recombines TRBV7-8 with TRBJ1-6; 11 nucleotides align to TRBD1. V shed 4 bases and J 0 bases; nucleotides not matched to a gene: 11. The CDR3 length is 20 residues. The germline gives CDR1 SGHVS, CDR2 FQNEAQ. CDR3 region: CASSSAVGQGESSYNSPLHF. CDR3 bases: TGTGCCAGCAGCTCCGCTGTGGGACAGGGGGAGAGCTCCTATAATTCACCCCTCCACTTT.

Here the CDR3 reads CASSPGTGVAEAFF. Written as DNA, the CDR3 is TGTGCCAGCAGCCCTGGGACAGGGGTGGCTGAAGCTTTCTTT. V gene TRBV7-9 combines with J gene TRBJ1-1, with 10 bases lining up with TRBD1. Germline values: CDR1 SEHNR, CDR2 FQNEAQ (reference sequence). This CDR3 region has 14 residues. V was clipped by 5 bases and J by 6 bases; unmatched bases: 6.

This clone was observed a few times. This chain joins TRBV14 and TRBJ1-5; 7 bases are shared with TRBD1. The CDR3 sequence is 13 residues long. Looked up from germline, CDR1 is SGHDN and CDR2 is FVKESK. The V gene end was trimmed by 4 bases and the J gene end by 7 bases; junction bases not matched to a gene: 4. The CDR3 DNA reads TGTGCCAGCAGCCCGACAGGGAGGCAGCCCCAGCATTTT. Its translation is CASSPTGRQPQHF. The full variable domain, in which reference TRBV14 and TRBJ1-5 provide the parts outside the CDR3, is EAGVTQFPSHSVIEKGQTVTLRCDPISGHDNLYWYRRVMGKEIKFLLHFVKESKQDESGMPNNRFLAERTGGTYSTLKVQPAELEDSGVYFCASSPTGRQPQHFGDGTRLSIL.

The chain links TRBV20-1 to TRBJ2-1, with TRBD2 identical over 14 bases. The CDR3 spans 14 residues. The V gene end was trimmed by 3 bases and the J gene end by 7 bases; junction bases not matched to a gene: 2. Germline V gene sequence: CDR1 DFQATT, CDR2 SNEGSKA (reference sequence). This CDR3 reads CSASGTSGGNEQFF. The DNA for the CDR3 is TGCAGTGCTAGTGGGACTAGCGGGGGTAATGAGCAGTTCTTC.

This chain connects TRBV27 to TRBJ2-4, with TRBD2 as a possible D gene (5 bases). Germline-derived CDR1 and CDR2 are MNHEY and SMNVEV (reference sequence). The CDR3 is 16 residues long. V lost 5 bases and J 7 bases, leaving 21 bases between the germline ends. The CDR3 here is CASSLLLRGRVNIQYF. The DNA of the CDR3 is TGTGCCAGCAGTCTCCTTCTTCGAGGGCGGGTTAACATTCAGTACTTC.

This chain uses TRBV3-1 (or the pseudogene TRBV3-2) with TRBJ1-2, with D perhaps matching TRBD1 (6 bases). The CDR3 covers 12 residues. The germline V and J ends were trimmed by 5 bases and 8 bases, with 12 bases remaining between them. The V gene's germline CDR1 is LGHDT and CDR2 YNNKEL (reference sequence). Here the CDR3 reads CASSITGSGYTF. As DNA, the CDR3 is TGTGCCAGCAGCATTACAGGGAGCGGCTACACCTTC.

This clone is a singleton in its sample. The V gene is TRBV7-9, the J gene TRBJ2-7, with D perhaps TRBD1 (6 bases). The germline V gene has CDR1 SEHNR and CDR2 FQNEAQ (reference sequence). Trimming removed 1 base at V and 2 bases at J, with 12 bases between. This CDR3 is 15 amino acids long. In DNA, the CDR3 is TGTGCCAGCAGCTTAGTCCGGGACAAGACCTACGAGCAGTACTTC. Protein sequence: CASSLVRDKTYEQYF.

The genes are TRBV18 and TRBJ1-6; 9 bases are a match to TRBD1. Germline trimming cut 6 bases from V and 8 bases from J; bases unmatched to any gene: 5. Germline V CDR1 and CDR2: KGHSH, LQKENI. The CDR3 is 14 amino acids. CDR3 nucleotides: TGTGCCAGCTCCCCCGGGACAGGGCATTCACCCCTCCACTTT. Residues: CASSPGTGHSPLHF.

V and J are TRBV4-3 and TRBJ2-6; 12 bases are a match to TRBD1. The trim removed 0 bases at V and 1 base at J, leaving 13 bases unmatched. This CDR3 spans 22 amino acids. The germline V gene encodes CDR1 LGHNA and CDR2 YSLEER. Written as DNA, the CDR3 is TGCGCCAGCAGCCAAGATAGGATGGGGGACAGGGGGCGCTGGTCTGGGGCCAACGTCCTGACTTTC. Translated, it gives CASSQDRMGDRGRWSGANVLTF.

This clone was counted only a few times. This sequence joins TRBV11-1 and TRBJ2-3, with D perhaps matching TRBD2 (6 bases). CDR3 size: 15 residues. Trimming removed 1 base at V and 1 base at J, with 9 bases between. Germline CDR1 is SGHAT and CDR2 is FQDESV (reference sequence). The CDR3 spells CASSLEGLRTDTQYF. The CDR3 bases are TGTGCCAGCAGCTTAGAGGGACTCCGCACAGATACGCAGTATTTT.

The chain employs TRBV23-1 and TRBJ2-7, with a possible D match to TRBD2 (6 bases). TRBV23-1 is assigned to the ORF class and has an uncertain function. The CDR3 covers 19 residues. With 0 bases removed from V and 0 bases from J, the gap between germline ends came to 21 bases. CDR3 nucleotide sequence: TGCGCCAGCAGTCAATCGGTTCCCCACCCGGGAGTGAGCTCCTACGAGCAGTACTTC. Translating gives CASSQSVPHPGVSSYEQYF.

J is TRBJ2-3 and V is TRBV6-5; 8 nucleotides align to TRBD2. The CDR3 length is 13 residues. CDR1 is MNHEY, CDR2 SVGAGI, per germline. J was trimmed by 1 base and V by 8 bases; bases with no gene match: 2. CDR3 DNA sequence: TGTGCCAGCCGGGGGGGCGGCACAGATACGCAGTATTTT. It codes for CASRGGGTDTQYF.

The chain employs TRBV4-1 and TRBJ2-7, with a tentative D call TRBD1 (5 bases). V shed 1 base and J shed 5 bases, with 6 bases lying between them. Germline V gene data show CDR1 as MGHRA and CDR2 as YSYEKL. The CDR3 covers 12 residues. The CDR3 DNA reads TGCGCCAGCAGCCAAGCAGGGAACGAGCAGTACTTC. Its protein product is CASSQAGNEQYF.

The chain employs TRBV9 and TRBJ2-2, with D unclear. Germline assignment: CDR1 SGDLS and CDR2 YYNGEE. The CDR3 runs 15 residues. Trimming removed 0 bases at V and 1 base at J, with 7 bases between. CDR3 residues: CASSVGLLNTGELFF. Written as DNA, the CDR3 is TGTGCCAGCAGCGTAGGGCTTTTGAACACCGGGGAGCTGTTTTTT.

The chain is built from TRBV16 and TRBJ2-3, with D hard to call. The V gene lost 4 bases and the J gene lost 0 bases, with 11 bases spanning the gap. Per germline, CDR1 KGHSY and CDR2 FQNENV. The CDR3 consists of 15 residues. The CDR3, as DNA: TGTGCCAGCAGCCGAGACAACTTAAGCACAGATACGCAGTATTTT. It is translated as CASSRDNLSTDTQYF.

The rearrangement links TRBV18 to TRBJ2-3; the match to TRBD2 covers 10 bases. The CDR3 extends over 17 amino acids. Per the germline V gene, CDR1 is KGHSH and CDR2 is LQKENI. The V gene end was trimmed by 6 bases and the J gene end by 1 base; junction bases not matched to a gene: 10. The CDR3 spells CASSPGSGGAGTDTQYF. The CDR3 DNA follows: TGTGCCAGCTCCCCCGGGAGCGGGGGGGCCGGCACAGATACGCAGTATTTT.

The sample holds a few counts of this clone. The chain recombines TRBV10-3 with TRBJ2-2; 12 positions agree with TRBD1. V shed 7 bases, J shed 7 bases, and the junction held 4 bases outside the gene matches. The CDR3 extends over 14 amino acids. Germline-derived CDR1 and CDR2 are ENHRY and SYGVKD. The CDR3 reads CAIMGQGAIGELFF. CDR3 nucleotide sequence: TGTGCCATCATGGGACAGGGGGCGATCGGGGAGCTGTTTTTT.

For the CDR3, the DNA is TGTGCCAGTACCCAAAACTATGGCTACACCTTC. It yields the protein CASTQNYGYTF. The J gene is TRBJ1-2, the V gene TRBV19; D ambiguous. The CDR3 totals 11 residues. With 7 bases removed from V and 2 bases from J, the gap between germline ends came to 5 bases. CDR1 is LNHDA and CDR2 is SQIVND in the germline V gene (reference sequence).

A note on this clone: Mismatch with germline at one junction end may stem from a read error. This chain joins TRBV15 and TRBJ2-5, with 7 bases lining up with TRBD1. CDR1 and CDR2 from the germline V gene are LNHNV and YYDKDF (reference sequence). The CDR3 has 14 residues. The CDR3 spells CAASRGTVEETQYF. CDR3 coding DNA: TGTGCCGCCAGCAGGGGGACAGTGGAAGAGACCCAGTACTTC.

This sequence joins TRBV19 and TRBJ2-2, with D possibly being TRBD1 (6 bases). Germline assignment: CDR1 LNHDA and CDR2 SQIVND (reference sequence). Trimming removed 9 bases from V and 2 bases from J, with 16 bases in between. The length of the CDR3 is 15 residues. The CDR3 nucleotides read TGTGCCAGCCAGGGACAACCAACCAACACCGGGGAGCTGTTTTTT. Translated: CASQGQPTNTGELFF. Filled out from reference TRBV19 and TRBJ2-2, the complete variable domain reads DGGITQSPKYLFRKEGQNVTLSCEQNLNHDAMYWYRQDPGQGLRLIYYSQIVNDFQKGDIAEGYSVSREKKESFPLTVTSAQKNPTAFYLCASQGQPTNTGELFFGEGSRLTVL.

V usage is TRBV7-2 and J usage is TRBJ1-2; 8 nucleotides agree with TRBD1. The CDR3 length is 14 residues. CDR1 is SGHTA and CDR2 is FQGNSA in the germline V gene. Trimming took 5 bases from V and 5 from J; bases not matched to a gene: 7. CDR3 region: CASSQPRQGYGYTF. The CDR3 nucleotides read TGTGCCAGCAGCCAACCCCGACAGGGGTATGGCTACACCTTC.

This clone was counted a single time. This CDR3 reads CASSLAGFATNEKLFF. The CDR3, as DNA: TGTGCCAGCAGCTTGGCAGGGTTTGCAACTAATGAAAAACTGTTTTTT. The chain links TRBV5-5 to TRBJ1-4; possible D gene TRBD1, 5 bases. Per the germline V gene, CDR1 is SGHKS and CDR2 is YYEKEE (reference sequence). Trimming took off 0 bases at V and 0 bases at J, with 9 bases between the two ends. The CDR3 consists of 16 residues. Full variable domain (rest looked up from reference TRBV5-5 and TRBJ1-4): DAGVTQSPTHLIKTRGQQVTLRCSPISGHKSVSWYQQVLGQGPQFIFQYYEKEERGRGNFPDRFSARQFPNYSSELNVNALLLGDSALYLCASSLAGFATNEKLFFGSGTQLSVL.

The J gene is TRBJ2-3, the V gene TRBV28; 12 bases are shared with TRBD2. V lost 4 bases, J lost 5 bases, and 10 bases stayed unmatched. Per germline, CDR1 MDHEN and CDR2 SYDVKM. This CDR3 is 17 amino acids long. The CDR3 protein is CASSWTLAGGLEDTQYF. CDR3 DNA sequence: TGTGCCAGCAGTTGGACTCTAGCGGGGGGGCTTGAAGATACGCAGTATTTT.

The chain combines TRBV12-3 or TRBV12-4 with TRBJ2-3; D remains ambiguous. V was trimmed by 10 bases and J by 8 bases, leaving 16 bases between them. This CDR3 comprises 12 residues. The CDR3: CAILKAHATQYF. As DNA, the CDR3 is TGTGCCATCCTTAAAGCCCATGCTACGCAGTATTTT.